This TCR beta chain was documented in a study of response to subunit inactivated influenza vaccine. The length of the CDR3 is 15 residues. V was clipped by 6 bases and J by 5 bases, with 17 bases between them. The germline CDR1 and CDR2 sequences are MNHNS and SASEGT. This clonotype has a handful of counts. Its antigen is currently unknown. TCRdb re-called the RT-PCR reads with MiXCR, one entry per CDR3 protein. The data contain around 480,000 distinct CDR3 sequences, about 15% of them singletons. Study-level points and caveats: The authors proposed limited new T cell recruitment per seasonal influenza vaccination.

V is TRBV6-1 and J is TRBJ1-5; tentatively, D is TRBD1 (6 bases). The specimen comprised CD4+ T cells sorted from PBMCs, sampled around 25 months after vaccination. The sequence was collected from a man between 45 and 75 years old who received an inactivated influenza vaccine. The CDR3 loop reads CASSPTGLGDQPQHF. The CDR3 DNA reads as TGTGCCAGCAGCCCGACAGGATTAGGCGATCAGCCCCAGCATTTT.